This T cell receptor beta chain comes out of a study of TIL therapy for anti-PD-1-resistant metastatic lung cancer. Losses at the gene ends were 0 bases for V and 3 bases for J; bases not matched to a gene: 6. This CDR3 has 17 amino acids. Germline V gives CDR1 ENHRY, CDR2 SYGVKD. The time point was: pre-treatment sample, taken before nivolumab and TIL therapy. The immunoSEQ assay was v3. Assay used: immunoSEQ multiplex PCR; TCRdb lists only in-frame clones, some missing. The sample has around 15,000 clones, roughly 88% seen once; the top ten hold 0.65% to 0.9%. This rearrangement joins TRBV10-3 to TRBJ2-3, with 10 bases aligning to TRBD2. The specimen was blood, collected at baseline. The clonotype comes from a person between 25 and 79 years old with non-small cell lung cancer. CDR3 amino acids: CAISESGASGSTDTQYF. The CDR3, as DNA: TGTGCCATCAGTGAGTCAGGGGCTAGCGGGAGTACAGATACGCAGTATTTT.